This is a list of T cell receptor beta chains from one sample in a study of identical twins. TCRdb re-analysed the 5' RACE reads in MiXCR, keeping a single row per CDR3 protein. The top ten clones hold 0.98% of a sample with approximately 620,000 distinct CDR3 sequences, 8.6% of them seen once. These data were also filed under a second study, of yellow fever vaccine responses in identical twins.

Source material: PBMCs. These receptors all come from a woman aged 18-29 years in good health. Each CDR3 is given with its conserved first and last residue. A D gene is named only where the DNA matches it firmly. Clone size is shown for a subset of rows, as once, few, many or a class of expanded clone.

CDR3: CASSLATTGSYEQYF
size: many
D: .
V: TRBV12-3/TRBV12-4

CDR3: CASSRTSAPFNGGEQFF
size: .
D: TRBD2
V: TRBV10-2

CDR3: CATSGGSGANVLTF
size: .
D: .
V: TRBV15

CDR3: CASSINRDWNQPQHF
size: .
D: .
V: TRBV19

CDR3: CASSQDFRNSYNEQFF
size: many
D: .
V: TRBV4-3

CDR3: CASSFRDRGTGELFF
size: few
D: TRBD1
V: TRBV7-9

CDR3: CASKSGPRGTQYF
size: .
D: .
V: TRBV6-2/TRBV6-3

CDR3: CASSLSSGSSGELFF
size: few
D: .
V: TRBV7-9

CDR3: CAIVSGTPSREQYF
size: many
D: .
V: TRBV28

CDR3: CASSRQSTSVTYEQYF
size: many
D: TRBD2
V: TRBV7-2

CDR3: CASSPREVSYNEQFF
size: few
D: TRBD2
V: TRBV11-2

CDR3: CSAKDRVNTGELFF
size: many
D: TRBD1
V: TRBV20-1

CDR3: CASTPVWEGRTDTQYF
size: .
D: TRBD2
V: TRBV2

CDR3: CASYWTGELFF
size: few
D: .
V: TRBV7-9

CDR3: CSVRTGYNQPQHF
size: .
D: .
V: TRBV29-1

CDR3: CASSNILAGDTDTQYF
size: .
D: TRBD2
V: TRBV6-1

CDR3: CASHPGGFDIQYF
size: .
D: TRBD1
V: TRBV7-9

CDR3: CASSPSADTQYF
size: many
D: .
V: TRBV7-9

CDR3: CASSEAGADAEQFF
size: .
D: .
V: TRBV2

CDR3: CSVLIQDSSYNEQFF
size: many
D: .
V: TRBV29-1

CDR3: CASSLLGFQDPQHF
size: few
D: .
V: TRBV6-1

CDR3: CASSSGTGLNGELFF
size: .
D: TRBD1
V: TRBV27

CDR3: CASTRTQNTEAFF
size: few
D: .
V: TRBV12-3/TRBV12-4

CDR3: CSAALAGKVNEQFF
size: few
D: TRBD2
V: TRBV20-1

CDR3: CATSSSTRTSYNEQFF
size: .
D: .
V: TRBV15

CDR3: CASSLGHFTGELFF
size: .
D: .
V: TRBV11-3

CDR3: CASSYLKATSTDTQYF
size: many
D: .
V: TRBV6-5

CDR3: CATSDGQGAAYNEQFF
size: .
D: TRBD1
V: TRBV24-1

CDR3: CSVGGSREDTQYF
size: .
D: TRBD2
V: TRBV29-1

CDR3: CASSYGTSGGATTDTQYF
size: few
D: TRBD2
V: TRBV5-6

CDR3: CASSEPLRDPLYNEQFF
size: many
D: .
V: TRBV6-1

CDR3: CATSRVGTGAADTQYF
size: .
D: TRBD1
V: TRBV15

CDR3: CASSPRTDRGVHEQYF
size: .
D: TRBD1
V: TRBV7-9

CDR3: CASSFGRGRGGGELFF
size: many
D: .
V: TRBV11-2

CDR3: CASSFLAGGRNEQFF
size: few
D: TRBD2
V: TRBV28

CDR3: CSALGRSGETQYF
size: many
D: .
V: TRBV20-1

CDR3: CATSREGTGREKLFF
size: few
D: TRBD1
V: TRBV15

CDR3: CASSPRDRVVYEQYF
size: .
D: TRBD1
V: TRBV3-1

CDR3: CASSVSRLGANVLTF
size: .
D: .
V: TRBV2

CDR3: CASFGGYHTEAFF
size: .
D: .
V: TRBV28